A selection of T cell receptor beta chains follows, all from one sample in a study of read filtering for tumor transcriptome and immune sequencing. One entry per CDR3 protein, called by TCRdb with MiXCR from the reads. The sample holds about 58,000 distinct CDR3 sequences, over 9% seen once. Sequencing input: a population of CD138-negative cells sorted from bone marrow. These receptors all come from a donor aged 40 or over with multiple myeloma. CDR3s include the opening cysteine and the closing phenylalanine or tryptophan. A D gene is named only where the DNA matches it firmly. Clone size, where shown, is once, few, many, or a class for clones that have expanded.

D gene: -; V gene: TRBV21-1; clone size: many; J gene: TRBJ1-4; CDR3 DNA: TGTGCCAGCACCCCCTCGGGGGACGTGGAAAAACTGTTTTTT; CDR3 protein: CASTPSGDVEKLFF
D gene: -; V gene: TRBV24-1; clone size: many; J gene: TRBJ1-5; CDR3 DNA: TGTGCCACCAGTGACACAGACACGGCCGGGGGTCAGCCCCAGCATTTT; CDR3 protein: CATSDTDTAGGQPQHF
D gene: -; V gene: TRBV27; clone size: many; J gene: TRBJ2-2; CDR3 DNA: TGTGCCAGCACCACGTGGGGAAGCACCGGGGAGCTGTTTTTT; CDR3 protein: CASTTWGSTGELFF
D gene: -; V gene: TRBV7-3; clone size: many; J gene: TRBJ2-1; CDR3 DNA: TGTGCCAGCAGCTTAGTGGTGACCGACGAGCAGTTCTTC; CDR3 protein: CASSLVVTDEQFF
D gene: TRBD1; V gene: TRBV5-1; clone size: many; J gene: TRBJ1-6; CDR3 DNA: TGCGCCAGCAGCACCGGGACAGCAGATAATTCACCCCTCCACTTT; CDR3 protein: CASSTGTADNSPLHF
D gene: TRBD2; V gene: TRBV20-1; clone size: many; J gene: TRBJ2-1; CDR3 DNA: TGCAGTTTCGGACTAGCGGGGGATAATGAGCAGTTCTTC; CDR3 protein: CSFGLAGDNEQFF
D gene: TRBD2; V gene: TRBV30; clone size: many; J gene: TRBJ2-3; CDR3 DNA: TGTGCCTGGAGTCGACTAGCGGTAGCCTCCGGTACGCAGTATTTT; CDR3 protein: CAWSRLAVASGTQYF
D gene: TRBD1; V gene: TRBV5-1; clone size: -; J gene: TRBJ1-1; CDR3 DNA: TGCGCCAGCAGCATGGGGGGGACAGCGAACACTGAAGCTTTCTTT; CDR3 protein: CASSMGGTANTEAFF
D gene: -; V gene: TRBV2; clone size: many; J gene: TRBJ2-3; CDR3 DNA: TGTGCCAGCAGGTCGATGGGATTCACAGATACGCAGTATTTT; CDR3 protein: CASRSMGFTDTQYF
D gene: -; V gene: TRBV18; clone size: many; J gene: TRBJ2-2; CDR3 DNA: TGTGCCAGCTCACCTGCAGACGGGGAGCTGTTTTTT; CDR3 protein: CASSPADGELFF
D gene: TRBD1; V gene: TRBV6-2/TRBV6-3; clone size: -; J gene: TRBJ2-1; CDR3 DNA: TGTGCCAGCAGTTCCCGGGACAGAAGCTGCAATGCGCAGTTCTTC; CDR3 protein: CASSSRDRSCNAQFF
D gene: -; V gene: TRBV15; clone size: many; J gene: TRBJ2-7; CDR3 DNA: TGTGCCACCAGCTCATCAAATGGGCAATACGAGCAGTACTTC; CDR3 protein: CATSSSNGQYEQYF
D gene: -; V gene: TRBV5-1; clone size: few; J gene: TRBJ2-3; CDR3 DNA: TGCGCCAGCAGTAAGGACCTAAAAGATACGCAGTATTTT; CDR3 protein: CASSKDLKDTQYF
D gene: -; V gene: TRBV5-1; clone size: many; J gene: TRBJ2-3; CDR3 DNA: TGCGCCAGCAGCTTGATTCCCACAGATACGCAGTATTTT; CDR3 protein: CASSLIPTDTQYF
D gene: -; V gene: TRBV5-1; clone size: many; J gene: TRBJ2-5; CDR3 DNA: TGCGCCAGCAGCTTGGCCAGGGGGAGGCCTGAGGGAGAGACCCAGTACTTC; CDR3 protein: CASSLARGRPEGETQYF
D gene: -; V gene: TRBV5-1; clone size: few; J gene: TRBJ1-1; CDR3 DNA: TGCGCCAGCAGCTTGTCAGCTTCCATGAACACTGGAGCTTTCTTT; CDR3 protein: CASSLSASMNTGAFF
D gene: -; V gene: TRBV10-1; clone size: few; J gene: TRBJ2-7; CDR3 DNA: TGCGCCAGCAGTGAGGACGGGAGCTCCTACGAGCAGTACTTC; CDR3 protein: CASSEDGSSYEQYF
D gene: TRBD1; V gene: TRBV6-2/TRBV6-3; clone size: many; J gene: TRBJ2-7; CDR3 DNA: TGTGCCAGCAGTTACTCGCCAGGGGGCTACGAGCAGTACTTC; CDR3 protein: CASSYSPGGYEQYF
D gene: -; V gene: TRBV28; clone size: many; J gene: TRBJ1-1; CDR3 DNA: TGTGCCAGCAGTTTACAAGGGCGCGGCACTGAAGCTTTCTTT; CDR3 protein: CASSLQGRGTEAFF
D gene: -; V gene: TRBV4-1; clone size: medium-sized; J gene: TRBJ2-1; CDR3 DNA: TGCGCCAGCAGCCAAACTAGCCGCTATGAGCAGTTCTTC; CDR3 protein: CASSQTSRYEQFF
D gene: -; V gene: TRBV15; clone size: many; J gene: TRBJ1-1; CDR3 DNA: TGTGCCACCAGCAGGACTCCCTCGGGGGTCACTGAAGCTTTCTTT; CDR3 protein: CATSRTPSGVTEAFF
D gene: TRBD2; V gene: TRBV6-5; clone size: -; J gene: TRBJ2-3; CDR3 DNA: TGTGCCAGCGCTAGCGGGGGGGTAAGCACAAATACGCAGTATTTT; CDR3 protein: CASASGGVSTNTQYF
D gene: TRBD1; V gene: TRBV6-2/TRBV6-3; clone size: -; J gene: TRBJ2-3; CDR3 DNA: TGTGCCAGCAGGTCTAACAGGGGGGCTAGCACAGATACGCAGTATTTT; CDR3 protein: CASRSNRGASTDTQYF
D gene: -; V gene: TRBV7-6; clone size: -; J gene: TRBJ2-3; CDR3 DNA: TGTGCTAGCAGCTTAGCGTTAGGGGGGAGCACAGATACGCAGTATTTT; CDR3 protein: CASSLALGGSTDTQYF
D gene: TRBD2; V gene: TRBV27; clone size: many; J gene: TRBJ2-7; CDR3 DNA: TGTGCCAGCAGTTTATGGACTAGCGGGGGCTACGAGCAGTACTTC; CDR3 protein: CASSLWTSGGYEQYF
D gene: TRBD2; V gene: TRBV6-1; clone size: many; J gene: TRBJ2-7; CDR3 DNA: TGTGCCAGCAGTGATCCGGGACTAGCTTTTTCCGGCGAGCAGTACTTC; CDR3 protein: CASSDPGLAFSGEQYF
D gene: TRBD1; V gene: TRBV5-6; clone size: -; J gene: TRBJ2-1; CDR3 DNA: TGTGCCATCAGCTTATACCGGGACAGGCGGTTCTTC; CDR3 protein: CAISLYRDRRFF
D gene: -; V gene: TRBV20-1; clone size: many; J gene: TRBJ1-1; CDR3 DNA: TGCAGTTTGGGGGGACGCACTGAAGCTTTCTTT; CDR3 protein: CSLGGRTEAFF
D gene: -; V gene: TRBV3-1; clone size: -; J gene: TRBJ1-1; CDR3 DNA: TGTGCCAGCAGCCCTAAGAGTAGGAAGGGGATAAACACTGAAGCTTTCTTT; CDR3 protein: CASSPKSRKGINTEAFF
D gene: TRBD1; V gene: TRBV4-1; clone size: many; J gene: TRBJ1-2; CDR3 DNA: TGCGCCAGCAGCCACCTCGACTTTAAGGGGGCTGGCAACTATGGCTACACCTTC; CDR3 protein: CASSHLDFKGAGNYGYTF
D gene: -; V gene: TRBV7-9; clone size: many; J gene: TRBJ1-1; CDR3 DNA: TGTGCCAGCAGCTTAGCACAAGGGCGGACTGAAGCTTTCTTT; CDR3 protein: CASSLAQGRTEAFF
D gene: TRBD2; V gene: TRBV5-4; clone size: few; J gene: TRBJ2-7; CDR3 DNA: TGTGCCAGCAGCACCAGCGGGGTGTTCACCGAGCAGTATTTC; CDR3 protein: CASSTSGVFTEQYF
D gene: -; V gene: TRBV27; clone size: many; J gene: TRBJ2-3; CDR3 DNA: TGTGCCAGCAGTTTGGAACAGGGAAGCACAGATACGCAGTATTTT; CDR3 protein: CASSLEQGSTDTQYF
D gene: TRBD1; V gene: TRBV6-1; clone size: many; J gene: TRBJ2-2; CDR3 DNA: TGTGCCAGCAGTGAAGGGACAGGGGACACCGGGGAGCTGTTTTTT; CDR3 protein: CASSEGTGDTGELFF
D gene: -; V gene: TRBV19; clone size: many; J gene: TRBJ2-5; CDR3 DNA: TGTGCCAGTAGTTTCCCAGGGCAAGAGACCCAGTACTTC; CDR3 protein: CASSFPGQETQYF
D gene: -; V gene: TRBV5-1; clone size: many; J gene: TRBJ1-5; CDR3 DNA: TGCGCCAGCAGCCCGGTTGGCAATCAGCCCCAGCATTTT; CDR3 protein: CASSPVGNQPQHF
D gene: TRBD1; V gene: TRBV20-1; clone size: many; J gene: TRBJ1-5; CDR3 DNA: TGCAGTGCCAACCCACCAGGGGGGTATAGCAATCAGCCCCAGCATTTT; CDR3 protein: CSANPPGGYSNQPQHF
D gene: -; V gene: TRBV20-1; clone size: many; J gene: TRBJ1-1; CDR3 DNA: TGCAGTGCTCCGACAGCGAACACTGAAGCTTTCTTT; CDR3 protein: CSAPTANTEAFF
D gene: -; V gene: TRBV28; clone size: many; J gene: TRBJ2-2; CDR3 DNA: TGTGCCAGCAGTTTACAACTAGCCACGGGAACCGGGGAGCTGTTTTTT; CDR3 protein: CASSLQLATGTGELFF